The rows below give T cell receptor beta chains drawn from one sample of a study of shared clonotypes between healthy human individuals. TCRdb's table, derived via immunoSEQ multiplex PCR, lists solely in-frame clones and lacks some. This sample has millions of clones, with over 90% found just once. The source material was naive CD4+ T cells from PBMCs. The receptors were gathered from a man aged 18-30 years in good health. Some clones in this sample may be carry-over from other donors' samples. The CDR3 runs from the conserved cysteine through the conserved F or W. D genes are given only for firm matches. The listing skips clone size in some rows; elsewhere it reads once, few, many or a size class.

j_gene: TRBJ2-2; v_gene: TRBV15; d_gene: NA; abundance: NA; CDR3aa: CATSERGAGELFF; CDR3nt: TGTGCCACCAGCGAGCGAGGGGCCGGGGAGCTGTTTTTT
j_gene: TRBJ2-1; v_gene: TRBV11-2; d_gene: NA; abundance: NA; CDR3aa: CASRQNSNSYNEQFF; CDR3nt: TGTGCCAGCAGACAGAACAGCAACTCCTACAATGAGCAGTTCTTC
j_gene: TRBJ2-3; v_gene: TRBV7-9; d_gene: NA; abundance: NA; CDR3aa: CASSRGDSTDTQYF; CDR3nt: TGTGCCAGCAGCCGGGGAGATTCTACAGATACGCAGTATTTT
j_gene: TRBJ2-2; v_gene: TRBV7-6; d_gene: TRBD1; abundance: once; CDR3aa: CASSSQGAGELFF; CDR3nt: TGTGCCAGCAGCAGTCAGGGGGCCGGGGAGCTGTTTTTT
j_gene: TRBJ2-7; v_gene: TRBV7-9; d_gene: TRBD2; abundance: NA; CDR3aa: CASSLMGLLGEQYF; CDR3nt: TGTGCCAGCAGCCTGATGGGACTACTTGGCGAGCAGTACTTC
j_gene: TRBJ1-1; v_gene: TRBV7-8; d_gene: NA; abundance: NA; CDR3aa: CASSLSWMNTEAFF; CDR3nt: TGTGCCAGCAGCTTATCATGGATGAACACTGAAGCTTTCTTT
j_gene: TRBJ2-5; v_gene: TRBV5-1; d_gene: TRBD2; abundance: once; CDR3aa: CASSLAGGGRTVGETQYF; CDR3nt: TGCGCCAGCAGCTTGGCCGGGGGCGGGAGGACGGTTGGCGAGACCCAGTACTTC
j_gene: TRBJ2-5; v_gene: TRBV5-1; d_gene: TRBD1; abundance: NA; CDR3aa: CASSLQGGQETQYF; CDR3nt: TGCGCCAGCAGCTTACAGGGGGGCCAAGAGACCCAGTACTTC
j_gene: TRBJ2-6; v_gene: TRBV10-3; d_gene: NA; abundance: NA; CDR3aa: CAISESIGAGANVLTF; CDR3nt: TGTGCCATCAGTGAGTCGATCGGGGCTGGGGCCAACGTCCTGACTTTC
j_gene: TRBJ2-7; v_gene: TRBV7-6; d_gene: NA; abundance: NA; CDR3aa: CASSSTGTSDSYEQYF; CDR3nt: TGTGCCAGCAGTTCAACCGGGACGTCCGACTCCTACGAGCAGTACTTC
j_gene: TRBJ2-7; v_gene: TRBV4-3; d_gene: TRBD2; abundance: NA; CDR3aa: CASSQDPGTSDLSYEQYF; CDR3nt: TGCGCCAGCAGCCAAGATCCCGGGACTAGCGACCTATCCTACGAGCAGTACTTC
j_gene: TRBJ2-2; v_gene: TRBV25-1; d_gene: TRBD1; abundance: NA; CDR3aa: CASSDDRGISGELFF; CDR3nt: TGTGCCAGCAGTGATGACAGGGGGATCTCCGGGGAGCTGTTTTTT
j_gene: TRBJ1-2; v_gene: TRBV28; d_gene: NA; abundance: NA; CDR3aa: CASSFWQTRTENYGYTF; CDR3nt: TGTGCCAGCAGTTTCTGGCAAACGAGGACAGAGAACTATGGCTACACCTTC
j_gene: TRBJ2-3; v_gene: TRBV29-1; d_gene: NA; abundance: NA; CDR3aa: CSVGSTREMRVDTQYF; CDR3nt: TGCAGCGTCGGGAGTACCAGGGAAATGAGGGTGGATACGCAGTATTTT
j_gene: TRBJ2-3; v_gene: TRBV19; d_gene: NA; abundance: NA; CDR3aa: CASQPGGRGRTDTQYF; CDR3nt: TGTGCCAGCCAACCGGGGGGCCGGGGACGCACAGATACGCAGTATTTT
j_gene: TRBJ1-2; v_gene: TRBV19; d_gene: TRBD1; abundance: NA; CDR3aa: CASSKPGDRSSYGYTF; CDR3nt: TGTGCCAGTAGTAAACCCGGGGACAGGAGTTCGTATGGCTACACCTTC
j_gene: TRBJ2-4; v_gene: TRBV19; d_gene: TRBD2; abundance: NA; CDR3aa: CASSIRLAGSKNIQYF; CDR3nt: TGTGCCAGTAGTATACGACTAGCGGGATCAAAAAACATTCAGTACTTC
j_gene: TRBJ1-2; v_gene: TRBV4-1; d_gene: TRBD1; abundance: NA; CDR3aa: CASSQEGGRGRQGGYTF; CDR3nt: TGCGCCAGCAGCCAGGAGGGGGGCAGGGGGCGGCAGGGAGGCTACACCTTC
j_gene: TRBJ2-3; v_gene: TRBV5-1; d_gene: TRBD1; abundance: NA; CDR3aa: CASSVNPGQGSSDTQYF; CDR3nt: TGCGCCAGCAGCGTCAACCCGGGACAGGGGTCGTCAGATACGCAGTATTTT
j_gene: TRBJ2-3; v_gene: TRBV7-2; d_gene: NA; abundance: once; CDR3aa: CASSLPGGWDTQYF; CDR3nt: TGTGCCAGCAGCTTACCGGGGGGCTGGGATACGCAGTATTTT
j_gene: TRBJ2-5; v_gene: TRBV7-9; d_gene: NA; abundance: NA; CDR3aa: CASSLIGPQETQYF; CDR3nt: TGTGCCAGCAGCTTGATAGGACCCCAAGAGACCCAGTACTTC
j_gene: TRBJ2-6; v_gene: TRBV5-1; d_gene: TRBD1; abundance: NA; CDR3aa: CASKWTGPGANVLTF; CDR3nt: TGCGCCAGCAAATGGACAGGGCCAGGGGCCAACGTCCTGACTTTC
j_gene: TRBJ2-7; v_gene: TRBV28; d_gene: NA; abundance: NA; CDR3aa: CASSLNPEAYEQYF; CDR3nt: TGTGCCAGCAGTTTAAACCCAGAGGCCTACGAGCAGTACTTC